Presented here are 31 T cell receptor beta chains from one specimen sequenced in a study of blood T cell repertoires in COVID-19. The method was immunoSEQ multiplex PCR; TCRdb's version includes in-frame clones alone and lacks a portion of them. The profile shows approximately 300,000 clones, 87% of them singletons. Material for sequencing was peripheral blood. These receptors all come from a woman between 50 and 59 years old who had recovered from COVID-19.

The rearrangement links TRBV20-1 to TRBJ2-3; D gene unclear. V lost 3 bases to trimming and J lost 1 base, with 8 bases between them. The CDR3 is made up of 13 amino acids. Germline-derived CDR1 and CDR2 are DFQATT and SNEGSKA (reference sequence). CDR3 protein: CSASLSGTDTQYF. The CDR3 DNA reads TGCAGTGCTAGTCTGTCAGGCACAGATACGCAGTATTTT.

The chain couples TRBV5-4 to TRBJ2-1; D is unclear. Germline lookup yields CDR1 SGHNT and CDR2 YYREEE (reference sequence). The ends were cut back, 2 bases at V and 8 bases at J, with 11 bases in the middle. This CDR3 has 13 residues. CDR3: CASSLTLPDEQFF. The CDR3 nucleotides are TGTGCCAGCAGCTTAACCCTTCCGGATGAGCAGTTCTTC.

This clone was seen just once. The chain is built from TRBV7-2 and TRBJ2-2; a possible D gene is TRBD2 (5 bases). The ends were cut back, 1 base at V and 6 bases at J, with 9 bases in the middle. Per the germline V gene, CDR1 is SGHTA and CDR2 is FQGNSA. The CDR3 covers 14 residues. DNA of the CDR3: TGTGCCAGCAGCTTAGGAGGGTATCCCGGGGAGCTGTTTTTT. Protein: CASSLGGYPGELFF.

This chain uses TRBV30 with TRBJ2-7; perhaps TRBD1 as D (6 bases). Trimming cost V 0 bases and J 2 bases, with 11 bases left between them. CDR3 length equals 14 residues. Germline lookup yields CDR1 GTSNPN and CDR2 SVGIG (reference sequence). The CDR3 DNA sequence: TGTGCCTGGAGTGTACCCCCAGGGGCCTACGAGCAGTACTTC. Translating gives CAWSVPPGAYEQYF.

The chain combines TRBV18 with TRBJ1-1; 8 nucleotides line up with TRBD1. V dropped 0 bases and J dropped 10; count of bases not matched to a gene: 10. The CDR3 loop spans 15 amino acids. CDR1 and CDR2 (germline): KGHSH, LQKENI. The CDR3 reads CASSPPRQGAQGAFF. Written as DNA, the CDR3 is TGTGCCAGCTCACCACCGCGGCAGGGGGCTCAGGGAGCTTTCTTT. Supplemented by reference TRBV18 and TRBJ1-1, the full variable domain reads NAGVMQNPRHLVRRRGQEARLRCSPMKGHSHVYWYRQLPEEGLKFMVYLQKENIIDESGMPKERFSAEFPKEGPSILRIQQVVRGDSAAYFCASSPPRQGAQGAFFGQGTRLTVV.

In regard to this clone: One end of the junction fails to match germline, which may point to a read error. The rearrangement links TRBV7-7 to TRBJ2-5; a possible D gene is TRBD1 (6 bases). Germline V gene sequence: CDR1 SSHAT, CDR2 FNYEAQ (reference sequence). This CDR3 comprises 15 residues. Here the CDR3 reads CASSLSGALQETQYF. The DNA for the CDR3 is TGTGCTAGCAGCTTATCAGGGGCCCTCCAAGAGACCCAGTACTTC. Combining the CDR3 with reference TRBV7-7 and TRBJ2-5 gives the whole variable domain GAGVSQSPRYKVTKRGQDVTLRCDPISSHATLYWYQQALGQGPEFLTYFNYEAQPDKSGLPSDRFSAERPEGSISTLTIQRTEQRDSAMYRCASSLSGALQETQYFGPGTRLLVL.

This rearrangement joins TRBV28 to TRBJ1-2, with 8 positions matching TRBD1. Germline V gene data show CDR1 as MDHEN and CDR2 as SYDVKM. With V trimmed by 7 bases and J by 3 bases, 16 bases remained unmatched. This CDR3 is 17 amino acids long. CDR3 residues: CASTLSIRTGLDYGYTF. CDR3 DNA sequence: TGTGCCAGCACTCTTTCAATCCGGACAGGGCTGGACTATGGCTACACCTTC.

This rearrangement joins TRBV19 to TRBJ1-1; 7 bases are a match to TRBD1. The V gene's germline CDR1 is LNHDA and CDR2 SQIVND (reference sequence). The CDR3 contains 17 residues. After removal of 5 bases from V and 1 base from J, the junction contained 13 bases not matched to a gene. The CDR3 DNA sequence: TGTGCCAGTAGTGGAACAGGGGCATTCAAACAGAACACTGAAGCTTTCTTT. Translation: CASSGTGAFKQNTEAFF.

V usage is TRBV2 and J usage is TRBJ1-2; 7 bases map to TRBD1. Germline CDR1 SNHLY, CDR2 FYNNEI. Losses at the gene ends were 6 bases for V and 0 bases for J; bases not matched to a gene: 16. The CDR3 is 18 amino acids. The CDR3 DNA reads TGTGCCAGCAGAAACAGGGGTGGTGCCCCTCGCTCTAACTATGGCTACACCTTC. It yields the protein CASRNRGGAPRSNYGYTF. The full variable domain, its missing parts supplied by reference TRBV2 and TRBJ1-2, is EPEVTQTPSHQVTQMGQEVILRCVPISNHLYFYWYRQILGQKVEFLVSFYNNEISEKSEIFDDQFSVERPDGSNFTLKIRSTKLEDSAMYFCASRNRGGAPRSNYGYTFGSGTRLTVV.

The CDR3 DNA follows: TGTGCCAGCGCACAGGTCCTTTATGGCTACACCTTC. It codes for CASAQVLYGYTF. This chain connects TRBV6-5 to TRBJ1-2, with D possibly TRBD1 on 5 matching bases. There are 12 residues in the CDR3. Germline CDR1 reads MNHEY; CDR2 reads SVGAGI. With 8 bases removed from V and 5 bases from J, the gap between germline ends came to 12 bases.

The V call is TRBV7-2, the J call TRBJ2-7, with D unresolved. Germline loops: CDR1 SGHTA, CDR2 FQGNSA. The CDR3 totals 15 residues. V shed 1 base and J shed 0 bases, with 10 bases lying between them. The CDR3 DNA reads as TGTGCCAGCAGCTTAGTATCGCAGGACTCCTACGAGCAGTACTTC. Translating gives CASSLVSQDSYEQYF.

CDR3 residues: CAWSPRHGEAFF. CDR3 in DNA: TGTGCCTGGAGTCCGAGGCACGGTGAAGCTTTCTTT. The chain employs TRBV30 and TRBJ1-1; no firm D call. Trimming cost V 2 bases and J 7 bases, with 11 bases left between them. In germline, CDR1 is GTSNPN, CDR2 SVGIG (reference sequence). The CDR3 has 12 residues.

This rearrangement joins TRBV27 to TRBJ2-7; D perhaps matches TRBD2 (5 bases). This CDR3 has 15 amino acids. Trimming took off 6 bases at V and 0 bases at J, with 15 bases between the two ends. CDR1 is MNHEY, CDR2 SMNVEV, per germline (reference sequence). CDR3 sequence: CASSRTGIGSYEQYF. CDR3 nucleotide sequence: TGTGCCAGCAGCCGGACTGGAATAGGCTCCTACGAGCAGTACTTC.

This rearrangement joins TRBV28 to TRBJ2-2; TRBD2 matches 7 bases. Germline lookup yields CDR1 MDHEN and CDR2 SYDVKM. V shed 4 bases and J 1 base; nucleotides not matched to a gene: 0. This CDR3 comprises 14 residues. CDR3 region: CASSSSGNTGELFF. The CDR3 coding sequence is TGTGCCAGCAGTTCTAGCGGGAACACCGGGGAGCTGTTTTTT. The variable domain in full, with the rest retrieved from reference TRBV28 and TRBJ2-2, is DVKVTQSSRYLVKRTGEKVFLECVQDMDHENMFWYRQDPGLGLRLIYFSYDVKMKEKGDIPEGYSVSREKKERFSLILESASTNQTSMYLCASSSSGNTGELFFGEGSRLTVL.

CDR3 loop: CASSLGPIPSTDTQYF. The CDR3 DNA follows: TGTGCCAGCAGCTTGGGGCCGATTCCTAGCACAGATACGCAGTATTTT. This rearrangement joins TRBV5-4 to TRBJ2-3, with no clear D. The V gene lost 0 bases and the J gene lost 0 bases, with 11 bases spanning the gap. This CDR3 is built from 16 residues. The V gene's germline CDR1 is SGHNT and CDR2 YYREEE (reference sequence).

This chain connects TRBV3-1 (or the pseudogene TRBV3-2) to TRBJ1-1; maybe TRBD1 (6 bases). CDR1 is LGHDT, CDR2 YNNKEL, per germline (reference sequence). CDR3 size: 13 residues. Trimming took off 3 bases at V and 5 bases at J, with 10 bases between the two ends. CDR3 region: CASSHTGWTEAFF. The CDR3 DNA sequence: TGTGCCAGCAGCCATACAGGGTGGACTGAAGCTTTCTTT.

The V call is TRBV6-1, the J call TRBJ1-2, with 9 positions matching TRBD1. Germline V gene lookup returns CDR1 MNHNS and CDR2 SASEGT. V lost 0 bases and J lost 6; bases outside the gene matches: 2. This CDR3 contains 14 residues. The CDR3 is CASSEATGGDGYTF. CDR3 bases: TGTGCCAGCAGTGAAGCGACAGGGGGGGATGGCTACACCTTC.

The gene calls are TRBV9 and TRBJ1-1, with 11 bases aligning to TRBD1. This CDR3 region has 16 residues. Trimming removed 6 bases from V and 6 bases from J; junction bases left unmatched: 13. Per the germline V gene, CDR1 is SGDLS and CDR2 is YYNGEE. CDR3 nucleotides: TGTGCCAGCACTCGTAGCCCCGGGACAGGGGGGTCTGAAGCTTTCTTT. Its protein is CASTRSPGTGGSEAFF.

The rearrangement uses TRBV2 and TRBJ2-7, with D possibly TRBD2 on 5 matching bases. The V end lost 9 bases, the J end lost 0 bases, and 21 bases lay between the germline ends. The length of the CDR3 is 16 residues. Germline V gene sequence: CDR1 SNHLY, CDR2 FYNNEI. The CDR3 coding sequence is TGTGCCAGGAAGCGGTTAAAAGGACGGGTCTCCTACGAGCAGTACTTC. Translated: CARKRLKGRVSYEQYF.

V is TRBV2 and J is TRBJ1-5; D perhaps matches TRBD1 (5 bases). Per germline, CDR1 SNHLY and CDR2 FYNNEI. V lost 4 bases, J lost 3 bases, and 13 bases lay in between. The CDR3 consists of 15 residues. This CDR3 reads CASSARDSANQPQHF. For the CDR3, the DNA is TGTGCCAGCAGTGCCCGGGACTCAGCCAATCAGCCCCAGCATTTT.

V and J are TRBV19 and TRBJ1-1, with 9 bases lining up with TRBD1. V shed 6 bases and J 5 bases; nucleotides not matched to a gene: 10. Germline CDR1 and CDR2: LNHDA and SQIVND (reference sequence). The CDR3 runs 15 residues. CDR3 residues: CASSHAQGAITEAFF. The CDR3 DNA sequence: TGTGCCAGTAGCCATGCACAGGGGGCGATTACTGAAGCTTTCTTT.

J is TRBJ1-1 and V is TRBV7-2, with D uncertain. V was cut by 5 bases and J by 0 bases, with 10 bases left in between. The CDR3 has 14 amino acids. The germline CDR1 and CDR2 sequences are SGHTA and FQGNSA. The CDR3 sequence is CASSTRLLNTEAFF. The CDR3 DNA is TGTGCCAGCAGCACTCGACTCTTGAACACTGAAGCTTTCTTT.

The J gene is TRBJ2-5, the V gene TRBV3-1 (or the pseudogene TRBV3-2), with a weak D call TRBD1 (5 bases). CDR1 and CDR2 from the germline V gene are LGHDT and YNNKEL (reference sequence). Trimming left V 1 base short and J 5 bases short, with 8 bases between. CDR3 length: 13 residues. The CDR3 loop reads CASSQVTAETQYF. CDR3 in DNA: TGTGCCAGCAGCCAAGTGACAGCGGAGACCCAGTACTTC.

V gene TRBV27 combines with J gene TRBJ1-2, with 7 nucleotides matching TRBD1. J gave up 3 bases and V 6 bases, and 4 bases lay outside the gene matches. CDR1 MNHEY and CDR2 SMNVEV come from the germline V gene (reference sequence). The length of the CDR3 is 13 residues. CDR3 in amino acids: CASSTDRDYGYTF. DNA for the CDR3: TGTGCCAGCAGCACCGACAGGGACTATGGCTACACCTTC.

This clone showed up many times. J is TRBJ2-7 and V is TRBV6-4; possible D gene TRBD2, 5 bases. The CDR3 length is 13 residues. Germline V gene data show CDR1 as MRHNA and CDR2 as SNTAGT. Trimming removed 3 bases from V and 6 bases from J, with 12 bases in between. CDR3 sequence reads: CASSEDSLGEQYF. The CDR3 DNA follows: TGTGCCAGCAGTGAGGACTCGTTGGGCGAGCAGTACTTC.

This clone was detected only once. The rearrangement links TRBV5-5 to TRBJ2-7; TRBD2 matches at 13 bases. The CDR3 has 13 amino acids. The germline gives CDR1 SGHKS, CDR2 YYEKEE (reference sequence). Losses at the gene ends were 8 bases for V and 3 bases for J; bases not matched to a gene: 2. This CDR3 is CASWTSGSYEQYF. In DNA form, the CDR3 reads TGTGCCAGTTGGACTAGCGGGAGCTACGAGCAGTACTTC.

This clone occurred a few times. The gene calls are TRBV27 and TRBJ1-1; 10 bases are shared with TRBD1. Unmatched junction bases numbered 5, after V lost 2 bases and J lost 2 bases. Germline values: CDR1 MNHEY, CDR2 SMNVEV (reference sequence). There are 16 residues in the CDR3. CDR3 in DNA: TGTGCCAGCAGTTTACTGGGGACAGGGGTAAACACTGAAGCTTTCTTT. Protein: CASSLLGTGVNTEAFF.

This chain links TRBV20-1 with TRBJ2-5; TRBD2 might be the D (6 bases). The germline V gene has CDR1 DFQATT and CDR2 SNEGSKA (reference sequence). The V end lost 6 bases, the J end lost 5 bases, and 7 bases lay between the germline ends. The CDR3 loop spans 10 amino acids. DNA for the CDR3: TGCAGTGCAGGGAGGGAGACCCAGTACTTC. It translates to CSAGRETQYF.

This clone was detected a few times. This rearrangement joins TRBV5-1 to TRBJ1-4; a weak D match, TRBD1 (6 bases). CDR1 is SGHRS, CDR2 YFSETQ, per germline. This CDR3 is built from 15 residues. Trimming removed 0 bases from V and 1 base from J, with 7 bases in between. In DNA form, the CDR3 reads TGCGCCAGCAGCTTGGGGACAGTAACTAATGAAAAACTGTTTTTT. This gives the protein CASSLGTVTNEKLFF.

The chain links TRBV5-1 to TRBJ1-3; D is undetermined. The V gene lost 2 bases and the J gene lost 0 bases, with 12 bases spanning the gap. Germline V gene data show CDR1 as SGHRS and CDR2 as YFSETQ. CDR3 size: 16 residues. CDR3 residues: CASSFNELNSGNTIYF. The CDR3 region has the DNA TGCGCCAGCAGCTTTAATGAACTGAACTCTGGAAACACCATATATTTT.

V and J are TRBV29-1 and TRBJ1-1; D may be TRBD1 (5 bases). Between the trimmed V and J ends, which lost 8 bases and 6 bases, there was a span of 16 bases. The CDR3 loop spans 12 amino acids. Per the germline V gene, CDR1 is SQVTM and CDR2 is ANQGSEA. Here the CDR3 reads CSTREPGAEAFF. The CDR3 bases are TGCAGCACCAGGGAGCCGGGGGCTGAAGCTTTCTTT. The variable domain in full, completed from reference TRBV29-1 and TRBJ1-1, reads SAVISQKPSRDICQRGTSLTIQCQVDSQVTMMFWYRQQPGQSLTLIATANQGSEATYESGFVIDKFPISRPNLTFSTLTVSNMSPEDSSIYLCSTREPGAEAFFGQGTRLTVV.